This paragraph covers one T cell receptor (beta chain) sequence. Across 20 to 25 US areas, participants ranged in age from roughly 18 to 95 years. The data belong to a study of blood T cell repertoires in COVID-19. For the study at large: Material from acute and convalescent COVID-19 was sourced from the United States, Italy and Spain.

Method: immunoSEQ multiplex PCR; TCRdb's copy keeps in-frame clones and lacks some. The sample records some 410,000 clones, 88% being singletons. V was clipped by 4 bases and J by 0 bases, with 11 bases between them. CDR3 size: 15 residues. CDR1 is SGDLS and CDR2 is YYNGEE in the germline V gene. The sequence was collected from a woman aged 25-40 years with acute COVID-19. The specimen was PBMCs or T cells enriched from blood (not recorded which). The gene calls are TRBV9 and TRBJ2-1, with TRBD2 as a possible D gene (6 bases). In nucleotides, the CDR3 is TGTGCCAGCAGCTCGAGCGGGCCCTCCTACAATGAGCAGTTCTTC. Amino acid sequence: CASSSSGPSYNEQFF. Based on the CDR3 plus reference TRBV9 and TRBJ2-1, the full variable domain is DSGVTQTPKHLITATGQRVTLRCSPRSGDLSVYWYQQSLDQGLQFLIQYYNGEERAKGNILERFSAQQFPDLHSELNLSSLELGDSALYFCASSSSGPSYNEQFFGPGTRLTVL.